Below are 6 T cell receptor beta chains sequenced from a single sample in a study of shared clonotypes between healthy human individuals. Cells designated naive CD8 were CD45RO-negative and were positively selected for CCR7, with terminally differentiated effector memory CD45RA+ cells excluded. Sequencing was performed with immunoSEQ multiplex PCR; in TCRdb, only in-frame clones are kept and a portion is missing. The data show some 2.1 million clones, around 95% seen once. Material for sequencing was naive CD8+ T cells from PBMCs. These receptors came from a man younger than 35 in good health. Some clones in this sample may be carry-over from other donors' samples.

The chain joins TRBV5-5 to TRBJ2-7; D call uncertain. V was shortened by 5 bases and J by 1 base, with 16 bases between the two germline ends. CDR1 and CDR2 from the germline V gene are SGHKS and YYEKEE (reference sequence). The CDR3 is made up of 15 amino acids. The CDR3 loop reads CASRLVINPSYEQYF. The DNA of the CDR3 is TGTGCCAGCAGGCTGGTAATCAACCCTTCCTACGAGCAGTACTTC. Combining the CDR3 with reference TRBV5-5 and TRBJ2-7 gives the whole variable domain DAGVTQSPTHLIKTRGQQVTLRCSPISGHKSVSWYQQVLGQGPQFIFQYYEKEERGRGNFPDRFSARQFPNYSSELNVNALLLGDSALYLCASRLVINPSYEQYFGPGTRLTVT.

V gene TRBV27 combines with J gene TRBJ2-7, with 10 positions matching TRBD2. J gave up 2 bases and V 4 bases, and 5 bases lay outside the gene matches. Germline V gene sequence: CDR1 MNHEY, CDR2 SMNVEV (reference sequence). This CDR3 has 15 residues. The CDR3 here is CASSYFTSGTYEQYF. Written as DNA, the CDR3 is TGTGCCAGCAGTTATTTCACTAGCGGGACCTACGAGCAGTACTTC.

This chain links TRBV9 with TRBJ2-5; 10 positions agree with TRBD1. The CDR3 runs to 16 residues. V was clipped by 3 bases and J by 5 bases; unmatched bases: 10. Germline loops: CDR1 SGDLS, CDR2 YYNGEE. The CDR3 DNA follows: TGTGCCAGCAGCGCTTCCGGACAGGGGGAAGGGGAGACCCAGTACTTC. Translated, it gives CASSASGQGEGETQYF.

DNA for the CDR3: TGTGCCAGCAGTTACAGCGACAGGGGGAGTGCCGAGCAGTACTTC. Translation gives CASSYSDRGSAEQYF. The chain is built from TRBV6-5 and TRBJ2-7; TRBD1 matches at 9 bases. The CDR3 spans 15 residues. V shed 2 bases and J 6 bases; nucleotides not matched to a gene: 8. CDR1 and CDR2 (germline): MNHEY, SVGAGI.

This chain uses TRBV14 with TRBJ2-1; TRBD2 matches at 11 bases. CDR3 length equals 19 residues. Germline-derived CDR1 and CDR2 are SGHDN and FVKESK. With 6 bases clipped from V and 0 bases from J, the junction kept 13 bases outside the gene matches. CDR3: CASSEWRLAGISSYNEQFF. Written as DNA, the CDR3 is TGTGCCAGCAGTGAGTGGAGACTAGCGGGGATAAGCTCCTACAATGAGCAGTTCTTC.

This chain connects TRBV6-6 to TRBJ2-3; 9 bases map to TRBD1. CDR1 MNHNY and CDR2 SVGAGI come from the germline V gene (reference sequence). The CDR3 extends over 15 amino acids. Trimming removed 6 bases from V and 4 bases from J; junction bases left unmatched: 8. CDR3 protein: CASRNRDRAPDTQYF. The CDR3 bases are TGTGCCAGCAGAAACCGGGACAGGGCTCCAGATACGCAGTATTTT.